This TCR beta chain is drawn from a study of blood T cell repertoires in COVID-19. The protocol was immunoSEQ multiplex PCR, while the TCRdb copy is restricted to in-frame clones and leaves out a portion. The sample carries some 40,000 clones, about four fifths recorded once. This clone was seen only a few times. V shed 5 bases, J shed 4 bases, and the junction held 6 bases outside the gene matches. Germline-derived CDR1 and CDR2 are MNHEY and SMNVEV (reference sequence). The CDR3 runs 14 residues. This TCR was recovered from an elderly man with active or convalescent COVID-19. The chain joins TRBV27 to TRBJ2-7, with 9 nucleotides matching TRBD1. Sample: peripheral blood. CDR3 DNA: TGTGCCAGCAGTCCCGTGGACAGGGGTTACGAGCAGTACTTC. Protein: CASSPVDRGYEQYF.